Listed below are T cell receptor beta chains from one sample, sequenced in a study of T cell responses to AZD1222 COVID-19 vaccine. The assay was immunoSEQ multiplex PCR, and TCRdb's table has in-frame clones only and misses some. The table lists 120,000 or so clones, more than 70% of them singletons. Material: peripheral blood, obtained on day 0 of AZD1222 vaccination. These receptors were taken from an adult in good health. The conserved cysteine and the conserved F or W are not part of the CDR3 here. Each record gives: V gene, J gene, CDR3 protein.

V: TRBV5-6
J: TRBJ1-3
CDR3: ASSRIEAGGSGNTIY

V: TRBV21-1
J: TRBJ1-3
CDR3: ASSSPGPRGSGNTIY

V: TRBV28
J: TRBJ1-1
CDR3: VAGGWNAF

V: TRBV7-3
J: TRBJ2-6
CDR3: ASSSAASGANVLT

V: TRBV3-1/TRBV3-2
J: TRBJ2-5
CDR3: ASSPRSGIRETQY

V: TRBV2
J: TRBJ2-5
CDR3: ASSELGYQETQY

V: TRBV9
J: TRBJ1-1
CDR3: ASTKLGQFTEAF

V: TRBV24-1
J: TRBJ2-7
CDR3: ATGTGAYEQY

V: TRBV24-1
J: TRBJ1-1
CDR3: ATRATGDYTEAF

V: TRBV19
J: TRBJ2-7
CDR3: ASSPGSYEQY

V: TRBV10-3
J: TRBJ2-7
CDR3: AIRARQATYEQY

V: TRBV7-2
J: TRBJ2-3
CDR3: ASSLADTQY

V: TRBV28
J: TRBJ2-5
CDR3: ASSLLSSGRALETQY

V: TRBV11-2
J: TRBJ2-1
CDR3: ASSSSRGQGMNEQF

V: TRBV19
J: TRBJ1-1
CDR3: ASSKRDGNTEAF

V: TRBV6-5
J: TRBJ1-2
CDR3: ASITQTPDGYGYT

V: TRBV2
J: TRBJ1-5
CDR3: ASSEVGEVPIQPQH

V: TRBV6-6
J: TRBJ1-3
CDR3: ASSRGTASSGNTIY

V: TRBV18
J: TRBJ1-2
CDR3: ASSSGDSFFALYGYT

V: TRBV15
J: TRBJ1-5
CDR3: ATSGGFRRDRGWSNQPQH

V: TRBV6-4
J: TRBJ2-1
CDR3: ASSDSTSGSNEQF

V: TRBV28
J: TRBJ2-1
CDR3: ASKFGDSPPHEQF

V: TRBV10-3
J: TRBJ2-1
CDR3: AISEPTGTGSFYNEQF

V: TRBV4-3
J: TRBJ2-1
CDR3: ASSQSGTSYHEQF

V: TRBV19
J: TRBJ1-2
CDR3: ASRSGAHYGYT

V: TRBV13
J: TRBJ1-1
CDR3: ASSFGTLNTEAF

V: TRBV7-9
J: TRBJ1-4
CDR3: ASSLEVGSSEKLF

V: TRBV27
J: TRBJ2-7
CDR3: ASSLYVGTSGGTYEQY

V: TRBV12-3/TRBV12-4
J: TRBJ2-5
CDR3: ASSLGMVETQY

V: TRBV6-5
J: TRBJ1-4
CDR3: ASSFASTMANEKLF

V: TRBV19
J: TRBJ1-4
CDR3: ASSISGGWTAAEKLF